What follows is one T cell receptor beta chain and its context. Sequencing used immunoSEQ multiplex PCR; TCRdb keeps in-frame clones, though not all of them. The table includes about 150,000 clones, approximately 82% detected once. This entry belongs to a study of blood T cell repertoires in COVID-19. The CDR3 sequence is 15 residues long. V lost 4 bases to trimming and J lost 2 bases, with 13 bases between them. From germline, CDR1 is SGHTA and CDR2 FQGTGA. This rearrangement joins TRBV7-3 to TRBJ2-3; possible D gene TRBD1, 6 bases. The TCR sequence derives from a woman aged 45-65 years with acute or convalescent COVID-19. Input material: peripheral blood. The CDR3 loop is CASSYPGTTTDTQYF. The CDR3 DNA reads TGTGCCAGCAGCTACCCCGGGACAACCACAGATACGCAGTATTTT. Complete variable domain (other parts from reference TRBV7-3 and TRBJ2-3): GAGVSQTPSNKVTEKGKYVELRCDPISGHTALYWYRQSLGQGPEFLIYFQGTGAADDSGLPNDRFFAVRPEGSVSTLKIQRTERGDSAVYLCASSYPGTTTDTQYFGPGTRLTVL.